This TCR beta chain was identified during a study of neurological immune-mediated disorders. This CDR3 comprises 16 residues. V lost 0 bases to trimming and J lost 4 bases, with 16 bases between them. Looked up from germline, CDR1 is DFQATT and CDR2 is SNEGSKA (reference sequence). This clonotype was seen repeatedly, ten times or more. The team produced cDNA through 5'RACE using 10-nucleotide random UMIs. TCRdb re-analysed the 5' RACE reads in MiXCR, keeping a single row per CDR3 protein. The sample lists over 45,000 distinct CDR3 sequences, around 3.5% occurring once. The chain combines TRBV20-1 with TRBJ2-1; tentatively, D is TRBD2 (6 bases). The source material was PBMCs. This TCR derives from a man aged 40-49 years with multiple sclerosis. CDR3 amino acids: CSARDVDGSFYNEQFF. Here the CDR3 DNA reads TGCAGTGCTAGAGATGTCGACGGGAGTTTTTACAATGAGCAGTTCTTC.